These 12 T cell receptor beta chains originate from one sample sequenced in a study of CD8 T cells in ankylosing spondylitis. Study-wide points: Seemingly distinctive of ankylosing spondylitis blood was a TCR beta motif formed by eight highly homologous variants.

MiXCR, applied by TCRdb to the 5' RACE reads, yields one record per CDR3 protein. This table has approximately 540,000 distinct CDR3 sequences, roughly an eighth appearing once. These receptors lack a known antigen. The sequenced sample was blood, either unsorted or a sorted T cell fraction (not recorded which). These receptors all come from a male donor with ankylosing spondylitis.

The chain recombines TRBV20-1 with TRBJ2-2; no clear D. The length of the CDR3 is 16 residues. V shed 0 bases and J shed 5 bases, with 16 bases lying between them. Germline CDR1 reads DFQATT; CDR2 reads SNEGSKA (reference sequence). The CDR3 DNA sequence: TGCAGTGCTAGAGATCTCGGGCCGGCCGGGACCGGGGAGCTGTTTTTT. This codes for CSARDLGPAGTGELFF.

This clonotype was counted only a few times. The rearrangement joins TRBV7-9 to TRBJ1-2; a weak D match, TRBD1 (5 bases). Germline V gene data show CDR1 as SEHNR and CDR2 as FQNEAQ (reference sequence). This CDR3 has 17 residues. Trimming cost V 1 base and J 1 base, with 16 bases left between them. CDR3 nucleotide sequence: TGTGCCAGCAGCTTAGTACAACCGGGACGGAGTAACTATGGCTACACCTTC. This translates into CASSLVQPGRSNYGYTF.

This clonotype was recorded a few times. The CDR3 coding sequence is TGTGCCAGCAGCTTCGTAGGCCAGGGTATAGCCGGGGAGCTGTTTTTT. This gives the protein CASSFVGQGIAGELFF. This chain uses TRBV5-6 with TRBJ2-2, with D possibly TRBD1 on 5 matching bases. In germline, CDR1 is SGHDT, CDR2 YYEEEE. The CDR3 covers 16 residues. Trimming took 2 bases from V and 6 from J, leaving 17 bases between them. The variable domain in full, with the rest retrieved from reference TRBV5-6 and TRBJ2-2, is DAGVTQSPTHLIKTRGQQVTLRCSPKSGHDTVSWYQQALGQGPQFIFQYYEEEERQRGNFPDRFSGHQFPNYSSELNVNALLLGDSALYLCASSFVGQGIAGELFFGEGSRLTVL.

This clonotype was seen at least ten times. V is TRBV2 and J is TRBJ2-2, with TRBD2 identical over 12 bases. V lost 4 bases and J lost 4; bases outside the gene matches: 7. This CDR3 region has 17 residues. Germline lookup yields CDR1 SNHLY and CDR2 FYNNEI. CDR3 bases: TGTGCCAGCAGTGTGCCTAGCGGGAGGGCCGTCACCGGGGAGCTGTTTTTT. This sequence encodes CASSVPSGRAVTGELFF.

This clonotype was counted a few times. The chain is built from TRBV12-3 or TRBV12-4 and TRBJ1-2, with 7 bases matching TRBD1. There are 14 residues in the CDR3. The V segment lost 4 bases and the J segment 4 bases; nucleotides outside the gene matches: 6. This CDR3 is CASSWDSTRYGYTF. DNA of the CDR3: TGTGCCAGCAGTTGGGACAGTACCCGCTATGGCTACACCTTC.

The V and J genes are TRBV6-5 and TRBJ2-7; D may be TRBD1 (6 bases). The CDR3 loop spans 15 amino acids. CDR1 is MNHEY and CDR2 is SVGAGI in the germline V gene. The CDR3 DNA reads TGTGCCAGCAATTACAGGGCCCCCAGCTCCTACGAGCAGTACGTC. This translates into CASNYRAPSSYEQYV.

This clonotype was observed a handful of times. This rearrangement joins TRBV20-1 to TRBJ2-3, with 13 bases that match TRBD2. J lost 5 bases, V lost 5 bases, and 7 bases had no gene match. The V gene's germline CDR1 is DFQATT and CDR2 SNEGSKA (reference sequence). The CDR3 contains 15 residues. Written as DNA, the CDR3 is TGCAGTGCTGACCCGGGACTAGCGGGGATAGATACGCAGTATTTT. This gives the protein CSADPGLAGIDTQYF.

This clonotype has a single count. The chain links TRBV27 to TRBJ2-2; TRBD1 agrees at 9 bases. CDR1 is MNHEY and CDR2 is SMNVEV in the germline V gene (reference sequence). Germline trimming cut 6 bases from V and 6 bases from J; bases unmatched to any gene: 8. The CDR3 extends over 15 amino acids. CDR3 region: CASRGTGMVSGELFF. The CDR3 DNA follows: TGTGCCAGCAGGGGGACAGGGATGGTATCCGGGGAGCTGTTTTTT.

V and J are TRBV20-1 and TRBJ2-7; no clear D gene. V lost 6 bases, J lost 2 bases, and 17 bases lay in between. The CDR3 sequence is 14 residues long. The germline gives CDR1 DFQATT, CDR2 SNEGSKA (reference sequence). The CDR3 protein is CSATLDSDAYEQYF. In DNA form, the CDR3 reads TGCAGTGCCACCCTCGACTCGGACGCCTACGAGCAGTACTTC.

This clonotype was recorded at least ten times. The rearrangement links TRBV5-1 to TRBJ2-7; 10 positions agree with TRBD1. CDR3 length equals 14 residues. Trimming took 2 bases from V and 5 from J; bases not matched to a gene: 4. Germline V gene data show CDR1 as SGHRS and CDR2 as YFSETQ. CDR3 protein: CASSLETGGHEQYV. DNA of the CDR3: TGCGCCAGCAGCTTAGAGACAGGGGGCCACGAGCAGTACGTC.

The rearrangement links TRBV11-2 to TRBJ2-1; 14 nucleotides agree with TRBD2. With V trimmed by 5 bases and J by 8 bases, 11 bases remained unmatched. Germline V gene data show CDR1 as SGHAT and CDR2 as FQNNGV. The CDR3 is 17 amino acids. In DNA form, the CDR3 reads TGTGCCAGCAGCCCTCAGTGGACTAGCGGGAGGAGGGATGAGCAGTTCTTC. Translation gives CASSPQWTSGRRDEQFF. The full variable domain, completed using reference TRBV11-2 and TRBJ2-1, is EAGVAQSPRYKIIEKRQSVAFWCNPISGHATLYWYQQILGQGPKLLIQFQNNGVVDDSQLPKDRFSAERLKGVDSTLKIQPAKLEDSAVYLCASSPQWTSGRRDEQFFGPGTRLTVL.

This chain uses TRBV25-1 with TRBJ2-7; unclear D gene. This CDR3 comprises 14 residues. Trimming stripped 4 bases from V and 2 bases from J, with 12 bases between. Germline V CDR1 and CDR2: MGHDK, SYGVNS. Here the CDR3 reads CASSAVQLPYEQYF. CDR3 coding DNA: TGTGCCAGCAGTGCCGTACAGCTCCCCTACGAGCAGTACTTC.